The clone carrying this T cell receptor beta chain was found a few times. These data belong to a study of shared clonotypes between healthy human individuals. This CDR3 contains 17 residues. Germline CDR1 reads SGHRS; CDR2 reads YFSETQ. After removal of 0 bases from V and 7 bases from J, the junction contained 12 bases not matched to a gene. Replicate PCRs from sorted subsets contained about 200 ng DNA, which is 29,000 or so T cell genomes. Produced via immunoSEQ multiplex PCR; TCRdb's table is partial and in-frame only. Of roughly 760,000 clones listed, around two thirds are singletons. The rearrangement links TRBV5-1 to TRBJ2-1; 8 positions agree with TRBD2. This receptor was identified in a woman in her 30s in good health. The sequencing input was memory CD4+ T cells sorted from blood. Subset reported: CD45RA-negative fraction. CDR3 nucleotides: TGCGCCAGCAGCTTGGAATTTAGCGGGATCACTGGTAATGAGCAGTTCTTC. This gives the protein CASSLEFSGITGNEQFF.